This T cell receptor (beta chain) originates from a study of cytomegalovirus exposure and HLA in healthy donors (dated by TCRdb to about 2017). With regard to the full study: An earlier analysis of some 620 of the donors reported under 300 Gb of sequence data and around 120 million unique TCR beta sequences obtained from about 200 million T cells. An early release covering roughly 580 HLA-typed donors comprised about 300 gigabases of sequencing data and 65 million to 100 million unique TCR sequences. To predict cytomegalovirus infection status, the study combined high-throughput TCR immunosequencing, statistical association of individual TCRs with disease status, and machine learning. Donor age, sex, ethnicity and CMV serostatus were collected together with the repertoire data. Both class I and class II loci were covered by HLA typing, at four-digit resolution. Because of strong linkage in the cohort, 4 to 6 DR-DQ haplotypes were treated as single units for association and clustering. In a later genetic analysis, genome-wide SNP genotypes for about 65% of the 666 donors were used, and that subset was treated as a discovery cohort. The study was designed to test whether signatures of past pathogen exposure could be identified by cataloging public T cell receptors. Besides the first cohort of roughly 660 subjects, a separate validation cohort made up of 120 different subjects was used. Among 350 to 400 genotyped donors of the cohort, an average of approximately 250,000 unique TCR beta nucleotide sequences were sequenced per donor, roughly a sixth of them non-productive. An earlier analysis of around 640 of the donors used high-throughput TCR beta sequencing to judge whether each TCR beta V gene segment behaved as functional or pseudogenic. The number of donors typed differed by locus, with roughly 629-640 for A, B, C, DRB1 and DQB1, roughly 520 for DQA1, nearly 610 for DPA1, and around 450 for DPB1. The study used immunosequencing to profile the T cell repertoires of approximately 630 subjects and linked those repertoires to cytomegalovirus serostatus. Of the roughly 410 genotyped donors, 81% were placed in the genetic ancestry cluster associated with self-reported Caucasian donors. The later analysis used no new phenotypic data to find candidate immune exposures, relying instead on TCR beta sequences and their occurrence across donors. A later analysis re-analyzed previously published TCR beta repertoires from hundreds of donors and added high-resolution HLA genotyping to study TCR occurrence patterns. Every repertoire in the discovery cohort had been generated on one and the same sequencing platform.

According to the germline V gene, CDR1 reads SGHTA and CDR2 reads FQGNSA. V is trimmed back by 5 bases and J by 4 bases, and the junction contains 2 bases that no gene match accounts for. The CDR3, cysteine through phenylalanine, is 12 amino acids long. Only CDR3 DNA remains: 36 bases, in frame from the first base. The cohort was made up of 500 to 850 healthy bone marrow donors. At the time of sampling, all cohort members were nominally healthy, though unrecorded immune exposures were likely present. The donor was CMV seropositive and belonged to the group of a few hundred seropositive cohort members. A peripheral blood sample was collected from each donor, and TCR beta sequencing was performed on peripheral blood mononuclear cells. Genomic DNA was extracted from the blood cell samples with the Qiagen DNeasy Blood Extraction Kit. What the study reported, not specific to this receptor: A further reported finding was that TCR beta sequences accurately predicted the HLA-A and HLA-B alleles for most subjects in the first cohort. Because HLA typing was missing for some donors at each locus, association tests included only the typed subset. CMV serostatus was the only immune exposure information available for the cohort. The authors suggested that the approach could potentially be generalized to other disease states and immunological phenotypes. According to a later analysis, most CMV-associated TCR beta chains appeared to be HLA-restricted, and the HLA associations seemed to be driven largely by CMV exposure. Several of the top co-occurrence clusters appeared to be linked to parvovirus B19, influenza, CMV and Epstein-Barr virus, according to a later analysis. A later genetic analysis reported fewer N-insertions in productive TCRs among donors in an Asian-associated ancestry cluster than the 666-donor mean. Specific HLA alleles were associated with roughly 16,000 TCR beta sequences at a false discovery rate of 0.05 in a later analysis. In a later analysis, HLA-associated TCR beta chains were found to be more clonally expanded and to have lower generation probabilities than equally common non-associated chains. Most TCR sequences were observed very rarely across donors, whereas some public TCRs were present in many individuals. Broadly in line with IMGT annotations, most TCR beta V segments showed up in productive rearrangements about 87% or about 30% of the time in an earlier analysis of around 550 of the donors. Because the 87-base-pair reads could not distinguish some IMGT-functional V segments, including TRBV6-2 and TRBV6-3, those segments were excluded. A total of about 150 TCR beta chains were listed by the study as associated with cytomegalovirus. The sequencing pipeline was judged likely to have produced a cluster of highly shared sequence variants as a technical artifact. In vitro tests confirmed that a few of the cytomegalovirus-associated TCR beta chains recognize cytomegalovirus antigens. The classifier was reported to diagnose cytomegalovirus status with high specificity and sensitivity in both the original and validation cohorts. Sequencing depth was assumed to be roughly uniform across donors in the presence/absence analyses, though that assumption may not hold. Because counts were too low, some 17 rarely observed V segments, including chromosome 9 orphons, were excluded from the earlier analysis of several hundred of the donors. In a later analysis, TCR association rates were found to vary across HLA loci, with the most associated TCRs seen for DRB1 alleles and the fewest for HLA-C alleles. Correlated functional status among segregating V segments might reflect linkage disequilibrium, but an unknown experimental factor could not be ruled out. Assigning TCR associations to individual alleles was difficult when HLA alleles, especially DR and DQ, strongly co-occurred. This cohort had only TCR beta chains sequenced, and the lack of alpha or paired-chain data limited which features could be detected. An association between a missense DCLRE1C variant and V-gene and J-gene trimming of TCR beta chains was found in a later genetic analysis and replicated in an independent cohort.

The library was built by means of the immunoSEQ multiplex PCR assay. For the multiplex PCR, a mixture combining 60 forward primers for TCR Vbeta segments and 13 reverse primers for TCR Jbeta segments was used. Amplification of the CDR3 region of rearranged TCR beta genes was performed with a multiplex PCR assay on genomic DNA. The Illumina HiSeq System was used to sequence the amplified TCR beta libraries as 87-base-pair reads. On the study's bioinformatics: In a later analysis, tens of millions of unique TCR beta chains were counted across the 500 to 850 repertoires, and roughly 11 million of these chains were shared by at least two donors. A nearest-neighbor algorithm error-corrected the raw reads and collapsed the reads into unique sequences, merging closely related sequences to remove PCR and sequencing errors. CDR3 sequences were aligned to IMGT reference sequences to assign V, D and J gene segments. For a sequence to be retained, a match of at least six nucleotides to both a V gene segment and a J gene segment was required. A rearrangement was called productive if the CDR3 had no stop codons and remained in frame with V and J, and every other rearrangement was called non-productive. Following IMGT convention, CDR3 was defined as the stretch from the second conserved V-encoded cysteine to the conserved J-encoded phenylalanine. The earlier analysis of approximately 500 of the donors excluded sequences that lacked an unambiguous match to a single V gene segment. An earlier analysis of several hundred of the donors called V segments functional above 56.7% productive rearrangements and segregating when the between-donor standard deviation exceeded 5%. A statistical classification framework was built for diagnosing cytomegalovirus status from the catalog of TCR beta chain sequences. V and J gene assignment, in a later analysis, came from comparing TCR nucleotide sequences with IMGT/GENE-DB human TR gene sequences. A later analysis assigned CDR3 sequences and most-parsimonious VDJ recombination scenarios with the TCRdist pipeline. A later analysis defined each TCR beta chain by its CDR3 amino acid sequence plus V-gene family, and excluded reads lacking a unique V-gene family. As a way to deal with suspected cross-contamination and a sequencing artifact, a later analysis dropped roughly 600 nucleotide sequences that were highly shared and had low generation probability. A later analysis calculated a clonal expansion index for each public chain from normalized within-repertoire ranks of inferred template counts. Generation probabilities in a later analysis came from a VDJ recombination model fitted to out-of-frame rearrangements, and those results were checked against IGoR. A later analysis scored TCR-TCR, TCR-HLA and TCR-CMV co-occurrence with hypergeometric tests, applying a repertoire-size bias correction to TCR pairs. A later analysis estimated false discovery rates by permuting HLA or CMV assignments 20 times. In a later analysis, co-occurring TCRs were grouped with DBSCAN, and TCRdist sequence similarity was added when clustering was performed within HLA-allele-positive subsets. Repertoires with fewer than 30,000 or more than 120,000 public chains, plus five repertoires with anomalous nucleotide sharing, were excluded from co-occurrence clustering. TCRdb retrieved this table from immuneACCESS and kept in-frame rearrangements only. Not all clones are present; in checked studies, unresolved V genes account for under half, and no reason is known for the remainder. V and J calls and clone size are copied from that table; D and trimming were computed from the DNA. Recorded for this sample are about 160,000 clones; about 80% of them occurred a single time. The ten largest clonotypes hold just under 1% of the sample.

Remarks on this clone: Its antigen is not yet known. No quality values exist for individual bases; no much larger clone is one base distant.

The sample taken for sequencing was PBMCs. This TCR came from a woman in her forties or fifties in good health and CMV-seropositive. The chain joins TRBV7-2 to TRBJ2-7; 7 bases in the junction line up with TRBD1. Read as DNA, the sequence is TGTGCCAGCAGCCGACAGGGATACGAGCAGTACTTC. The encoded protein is CASSRQGYEQYF. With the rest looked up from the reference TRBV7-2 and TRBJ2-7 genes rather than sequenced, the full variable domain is GAGVSQSPSNKVTEKGKDVELRCDPISGHTALYWYRQSLGQGLEFLIYFQGNSAPDKSGLPSDRFSAERTGGSVSTLTIQRTQQEDSAVYLCASSRQGYEQYFGPGTRLTVT.